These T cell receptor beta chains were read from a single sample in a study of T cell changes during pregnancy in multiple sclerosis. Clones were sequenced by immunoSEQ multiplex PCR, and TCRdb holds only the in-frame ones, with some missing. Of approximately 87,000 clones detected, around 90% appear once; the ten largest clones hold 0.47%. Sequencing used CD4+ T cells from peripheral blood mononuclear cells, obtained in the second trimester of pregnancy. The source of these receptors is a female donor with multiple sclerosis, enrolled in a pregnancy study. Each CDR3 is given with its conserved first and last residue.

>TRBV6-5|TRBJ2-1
CASSYSSGIPYNEQFF
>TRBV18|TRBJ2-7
CASSPGTSGSPSEQYF
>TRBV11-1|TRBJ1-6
CASRKNGREFNSPLHF
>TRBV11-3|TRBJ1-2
CASSLSSRDGYTF
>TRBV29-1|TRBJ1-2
CSVSSRVYGYTF
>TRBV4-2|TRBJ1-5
CASSQGQASNQPQHF
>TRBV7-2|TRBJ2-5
CASSLVPSGGYFETQYF
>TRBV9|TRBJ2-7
CASSVAAGRGYEQYF
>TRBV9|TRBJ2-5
CASSPAPRAQETQYF
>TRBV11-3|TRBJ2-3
CASSLRQDVGDTQYF
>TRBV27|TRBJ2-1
CAVRSGGAGNEQFF
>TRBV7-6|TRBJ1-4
CASTQDPGRVEKLFF
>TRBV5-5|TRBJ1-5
CASSRLAAPNQPQHF
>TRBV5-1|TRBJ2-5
CASSARGIGSEETQYF
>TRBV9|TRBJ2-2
CASSTGQANTGELFF
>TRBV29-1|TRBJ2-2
CSVRWGQPNTGELFF
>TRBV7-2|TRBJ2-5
CASSLVPFAGGLSTQYF
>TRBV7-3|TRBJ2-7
CASSLRGGSARGEQYF
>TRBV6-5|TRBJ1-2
CASSYLPGEVNGYTF
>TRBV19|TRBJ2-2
CASSPRQGATGELFF
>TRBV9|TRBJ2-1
CASSVVSSGSSEQFF
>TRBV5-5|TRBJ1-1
CASSLRQGPEEAFF
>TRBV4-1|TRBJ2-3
CASSQRRTSSDTQYF
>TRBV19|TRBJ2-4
CASSGPGTSGGARDIQYF
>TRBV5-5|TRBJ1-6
CASSLVVTGPTTDNSPLHF
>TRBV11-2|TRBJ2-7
CASSLGHRGYEQYF
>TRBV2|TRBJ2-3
CASSERAGSYTDTQYF
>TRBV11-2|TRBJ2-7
CASSWDRGPYEQYF
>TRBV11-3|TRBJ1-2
CASSLAPGQVISNYGYTF
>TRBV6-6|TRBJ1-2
CASSLYREGYTF
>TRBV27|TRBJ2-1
CASSSTAGGAPRNNEQFF
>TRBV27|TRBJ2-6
CASSFQGGGSGANVLTF
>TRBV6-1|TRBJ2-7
CASTSSHGGYYEQYF
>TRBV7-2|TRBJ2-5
CASSLVGGGIRETQYF
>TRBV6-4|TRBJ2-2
CASSETRNTGELFF
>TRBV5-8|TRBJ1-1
CASSFGRDSREGFF
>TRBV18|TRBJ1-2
CASSPGTGNYGYTF
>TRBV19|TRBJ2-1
CASRRTANNEQFF
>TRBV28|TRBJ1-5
CASSSTRQGVNQPQHF
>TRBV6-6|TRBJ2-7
CASQRLAGGSYEQYF
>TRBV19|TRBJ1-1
CASYARGRSEAFF
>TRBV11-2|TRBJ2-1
CASSTKLAGGYNEQFF
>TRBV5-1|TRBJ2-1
CASSFSGTAKQEQFF